The sequence of this T cell receptor beta chain was determined in a study of siplizumab effects on memory and regulatory T cells. Libraries were prepared by immunoSEQ multiplex PCR; TCRdb keeps only in-frame clonotypes and omits some of them. This table holds fewer than 120,000 clones, 92% found once. In the case of this clone: No antigen is known for it.

The study, taken as a whole, reports: Naive T cells looked more diverse than memory cells, and they looked like major contributors to the alloresponse. Roughly 80-96% of proliferating clones (CD4+ or CD8+) could not be assigned a naive or memory phenotype.

Between the trimmed V and J ends, which lost 5 bases and 1 base, there was a span of 5 bases. Germline lookup yields CDR1 LGHNT and CDR2 FRNRAP. The CDR3 has 13 residues. The sequenced sample was CD4+ T cells sorted from blood. The receptor was derived from a human donor in good health. The chain joins TRBV12-5 to TRBJ2-2; D perhaps matches TRBD1 (5 bases). The CDR3 spells CASGRGNTGELFF. The CDR3 region has the DNA TGTGCTAGTGGTAGGGGGAACACCGGGGAGCTGTTTTTT.